The clone carrying this T cell receptor (beta chain) was observed a handful of times. As yet, its antigen is unknown. This sample stems from a study of T cell repertoires in cytomegalovirus infection. Study-wide background: CMV infection and matching HLA type were both indicated by public TCR beta signatures. Broader study findings: There were carriers of CMV plus the relevant HLA, and cumulative public TCR beta family frequency identified them. Within the response measured ex vivo, HLA-C-restricted CMV-specific TCR beta clonotypes were dominant.

TCRdb passed the reads through MiXCR, listing each CDR3 protein once. The data show 310,000 or so distinct CDR3 sequences, around 10% seen once. V was cut by 5 bases and J by 5 bases, with 16 bases left in between. The germline gives CDR1 SEHNR, CDR2 FQNEAQ (reference sequence). There are 15 residues in the CDR3. The chain carries TRBV7-9 and TRBJ2-1; D uncertain. The receptor's source is a human donor in good health (CMV status not recorded). Some clones in this sample may be carry-over from other donors' samples. The sample taken for sequencing was PBMCs. CDR3 sequence (DNA): TGTGCCAGCAGCCCCCCGCAGGACGTAAACAATGAGCAGTTCTTC. It specifies CASSPPQDVNNEQFF.